These 14 T cell receptor beta chains were all obtained from the same sample, sequenced in a study of Graves' ophthalmopathy and Graves' hyperthyroidism. RNA served as the template for amplifying TCR beta CDR3 regions. HTBI-primed RT-PCR formed the first round, and a multiplex PCR formed the second. TCRdb reprocessed the multiplex PCR reads via MiXCR and lists one record per CDR3 protein. In the table there are approximately 640,000 distinct CDR3 sequences, 35% to 45% of which are singletons. Source material: peripheral blood. These receptors were taken from an adult man with Graves' ophthalmopathy.

V usage is TRBV10-3 and J usage is TRBJ2-7; TRBD1 agrees at 9 bases. The V segment lost 8 bases and the J segment 0 bases; nucleotides outside the gene matches: 5. Germline CDR1 is ENHRY and CDR2 is SYGVKD. This CDR3 is built from 14 residues. The DNA for the CDR3 is TGTGCCATCCTTCCGGGACAGGGCTCCTACGAGCAGTACTTC. It translates to CAILPGQGSYEQYF.

This chain connects TRBV29-1 to TRBJ2-7; D perhaps matches TRBD2 (6 bases). The germline V and J ends were trimmed by 8 bases and 2 bases, with 10 bases remaining between them. CDR1 and CDR2 (germline): SQVTM, ANQGSEA. The CDR3 sequence is 11 residues long. CDR3 amino acids: CSLTGAYEQYF. Written as DNA, the CDR3 is TGCAGCTTGACGGGGGCCTACGAGCAGTACTTC.

This clonotype was picked up many times. The V and J genes are TRBV10-3 and TRBJ2-7, with 8 bases fitting TRBD2. CDR1 is ENHRY, CDR2 SYGVKD, per germline. This CDR3 is 15 amino acids long. Trimming took 4 bases from V and 2 from J; bases not matched to a gene: 7. CDR3 bases: TGTGCCATCAGTGGGATGACTAGCGCCGCCTACGAGCAGTACTTC. Amino acid sequence: CAISGMTSAAYEQYF.

This clonotype was seen only a few times. The V and J genes are TRBV9 and TRBJ2-2, with 10 bases aligning to TRBD1. V gave up 4 bases and J gave up 3 bases; unmatched junction bases: 6. Germline CDR1 is SGDLS and CDR2 is YYNGEE. The CDR3 runs 16 residues. The CDR3 DNA follows: TGTGCCAGCAGCCCGCGGACAGGGGGGTACACCGGGGAGCTGTTTTTT. Encoded protein: CASSPRTGGYTGELFF.

The V call is TRBV29-1, the J call TRBJ1-4; maybe TRBD1 (6 bases). The V end lost 7 bases, the J end lost 8 bases, and 11 bases lay between the germline ends. The CDR3 length is 11 residues. Germline V gene data show CDR1 as SQVTM and CDR2 as ANQGSEA. As DNA, the CDR3 is TGCAGCGCCGACAGGTCGGAAAAACTGTTTTTT. This gives the protein CSADRSEKLFF.

This clonotype appeared a few times. The chain uses TRBV2 and TRBJ2-5, with TRBD1 identical over 7 bases. In germline, CDR1 is SNHLY, CDR2 FYNNEI. This CDR3 spans 13 amino acids. The V gene end was trimmed by 5 bases and the J gene end by 9 bases; junction bases not matched to a gene: 9. The CDR3 DNA reads TGTGCCAGCAGTCAGGGGGTGGGACAGCCCCAGTACTTC. Encoded protein: CASSQGVGQPQYF. Complete variable domain (other parts from reference TRBV2 and TRBJ2-5): EPEVTQTPSHQVTQMGQEVILRCVPISNHLYFYWYRQILGQKVEFLVSFYNNEISEKSEIFDDQFSVERPDGSNFTLKIRSTKLEDSAMYFCASSQGVGQPQYFGPGTRLLVL.

The rearrangement uses TRBV10-2 and TRBJ1-1; D is ambiguous. V was shortened by 4 bases and J by 5 bases, with 14 bases between the two germline ends. Germline V gene sequence: CDR1 WSHSY, CDR2 SAAADI. There are 14 residues in the CDR3. The CDR3 DNA reads as TGCGCCAGCAGTGCCGCCGGGCGGGTGACTGAAGCTTTCTTT. Amino acids: CASSAAGRVTEAFF.

The chain joins TRBV5-4 to TRBJ1-4, with D perhaps TRBD1 (5 bases). Trimming cost V 0 bases and J 3 bases, with 9 bases left between them. Germline V CDR1 and CDR2: SGHNT, YYREEE (reference sequence). The CDR3 covers 15 residues. In DNA form, the CDR3 reads TGTGCCAGCAGCTTGGGAGGGGTCTCTAATGAAAAACTGTTTTTT. Translating it yields CASSLGGVSNEKLFF.

The rearrangement links TRBV5-8 to TRBJ1-2; D is unclear. V was clipped by 2 bases and J by 12 bases, with 17 bases between them. Per the germline V gene, CDR1 is SGHTS and CDR2 is YDEGEE. The CDR3 consists of 13 residues. CDR3 protein: CASSFSGSSGNTF. The CDR3, as DNA: TGTGCCAGCAGCTTCTCGGGAAGCTCTGGAAACACCTTC.

On this clonotype itself: This may be a read error, as it is one base from a much larger clone. The J gene is TRBJ2-2, the V gene TRBV14; D is unresolved. This CDR3 has 16 amino acids. CDR1 and CDR2 from the germline V gene are SGHDN and FVKESK. The CDR3 nucleotides read TGTACCAGCAGCCAAGAAAGGGCAGTCAACACCGGGGAGCTGTTTTTT. Protein product: CTSSQERAVNTGELFF.

This clonotype was seen a handful of times. The V call is TRBV15, the J call TRBJ2-2, with D possibly called TRBD1 or TRBD2 (5 bases each). Germline loops: CDR1 LNHNV, CDR2 YYDKDF (reference sequence). The CDR3 runs 14 residues. V lost 3 bases, J lost 4 bases, and 9 bases lay in between. CDR3 bases: TGTGCCACCAGCAGCGGGACCTCCACCGGGGAGCTGTTTTTT. This translates into CATSSGTSTGELFF.

J is TRBJ2-3 and V is TRBV20-1, with D tentatively TRBD2 (6 bases). CDR3 length: 14 residues. Trimming left V 2 bases short and J 1 base short, with 10 bases between. The germline gives CDR1 DFQATT, CDR2 SNEGSKA (reference sequence). DNA of the CDR3: TGCAGTGCTAGACTAGCGACTCGCACAGATACGCAGTATTTT. It yields the protein CSARLATRTDTQYF.

The CDR3 spells CAIREGQGSYQPQHF. The CDR3 region has the DNA TGTGCCATCAGGGAGGGGCAGGGATCCTATCAGCCCCAGCATTTT. V and J are TRBV10-3 and TRBJ1-5, with a tentative D call TRBD1 (5 bases). V was clipped by 6 bases and J by 5 bases, with 17 bases between them. The germline V gene has CDR1 ENHRY and CDR2 SYGVKD. CDR3 length equals 15 residues.

This rearrangement joins TRBV11-3 to TRBJ2-2, with 10 bases aligning to TRBD2. Germline V gene lookup returns CDR1 SGHNT and CDR2 YENEEA. After removal of 5 bases from V and 4 bases from J, the junction contained 4 bases not matched to a gene. This CDR3 is 15 amino acids long. The CDR3 DNA is TGTGCCAGCAGCACGGGACTAGCGAGCACCGGGGAGCTGTTTTTT. This codes for CASSTGLASTGELFF.